This entry concerns a single TCR beta chain. Its antigen is not identified. Per the germline V gene, CDR1 is SNHLY and CDR2 is FYNNEI. The CDR3 covers 16 residues. The trim removed 5 bases at V and 1 base at J, leaving 8 bases unmatched. This sample was included in a study of T cell responses to AZD1222 COVID-19 vaccine. Whole-study results and caveats: Of the AZD1222 recipients, only 5 or 6 were seropositive at baseline. Per reports, nearly half of all spike-specific TCRs target regions that are unmutated in variants. Most donors were white British and more were female, and clonal diversity was possibly underestimated.

Generated by immunoSEQ multiplex PCR, the TCRdb table keeps only in-frame clones and is missing some. The repertoire consists of about 120,000 clones, with approximately 85% occurring once and the leading ten covering less than 10%. This rearrangement joins TRBV2 to TRBJ2-1; 7 bases fit TRBD1. Specimen: peripheral blood, collected on day 0 of AZD1222 vaccination. The receptor was isolated from an adult in good health. The CDR3 sequence: CASSYRDRVSYNEQFF. The DNA of the CDR3 is TGTGCCAGCAGTTACCGTGACAGGGTATCCTACAATGAGCAGTTCTTC.